This passage covers 16 T cell receptor beta chains from one sample sequenced in a study of cytomegalovirus exposure and HLA in healthy donors. The PCR used 60 Vbeta and 13 Jbeta primers. TCRdb's copy holds only in-frame clones and misses some; the assay was immunoSEQ multiplex PCR. The sample shows fewer than 300,000 clones, 80% of them seen only once. Sequencing was carried out using PBMCs. These receptors all come from a girl aged 2 to 9 in good health and CMV-seronegative.

The chain has TRBV5-5 and TRBJ1-4; D unclear. V was trimmed by 0 bases and J by 6 bases, leaving 3 bases between them. The CDR3 runs 12 residues. The V gene's germline CDR1 is SGHKS and CDR2 YYEKEE (reference sequence). The DNA of the CDR3 is TGTGCCAGCAGCTTGGTCGATGAAAAACTGTTTTTT. Its translation is CASSLVDEKLFF.

The V and J genes are TRBV7-9 and TRBJ2-7; 10 bases match TRBD1. The germline V gene has CDR1 SEHNR and CDR2 FQNEAQ (reference sequence). CDR3 length: 14 amino acids. V gave up 7 bases and J gave up 2 bases; unmatched junction bases: 5. The chain's CDR3 is CASTGQGITYEQYF. For the CDR3, the DNA is TGTGCCAGCACGGGACAGGGGATTACCTACGAGCAGTACTTC.

J is TRBJ2-7 and V is TRBV7-3; 7 bases map to TRBD2. The CDR3 sequence is 15 residues long. Germline-derived CDR1 and CDR2 are SGHTA and FQGTGA. The V gene end was trimmed by 3 bases and the J gene end by 0 bases; junction bases not matched to a gene: 5. The CDR3 nucleotides are TGTGCCAGCAGCTTGAGGGGAGGGAGCTCCTACGAGCAGTACTTC. Translating it yields CASSLRGGSSYEQYF.

This clone occurred once. The chain carries TRBV4-2 and TRBJ1-2, with D unclear. The ends were cut back, 2 bases at V and 4 bases at J, with 20 bases in the middle. The CDR3 spans 17 residues. The germline V gene has CDR1 LGHNA and CDR2 YNFKEQ. The CDR3 loop is CASSQRNRSQLFYGYTF. DNA of the CDR3: TGTGCCAGCAGCCAACGAAATCGGAGTCAGCTCTTCTATGGCTACACCTTC.

The chain is built from TRBV5-8 and TRBJ2-3; 10 nucleotides match TRBD2. Germline loops: CDR1 SGHTS, CDR2 YDEGEE. V dropped 0 bases and J dropped 3; count of bases not matched to a gene: 1. This CDR3 comprises 15 residues. The CDR3 DNA reads as TGTGCCAGCAGCTTGGCGGGACTAGCGACAGATACGCAGTATTTT. Translation: CASSLAGLATDTQYF.

V usage is TRBV7-3 and J usage is TRBJ2-3, with TRBD1 as a possible D gene (6 bases). The CDR3 is 15 residues long. V lost 5 bases and J lost 6, with 18 bases in between. Per germline, CDR1 SGHTA and CDR2 FQGTGA. The DNA for the CDR3 is TGTGCCAGCAGCCGGCAGGGGACCCCTCGGGATACGCAGTATTTT. As protein: CASSRQGTPRDTQYF. Full variable domain (outside the CDR3, taken from reference TRBV7-3 and TRBJ2-3): GAGVSQTPSNKVTEKGKYVELRCDPISGHTALYWYRQSLGQGPEFLIYFQGTGAADDSGLPNDRFFAVRPEGSVSTLKIQRTERGDSAVYLCASSRQGTPRDTQYFGPGTRLTVL.

This clone was observed a handful of times. This chain connects TRBV9 to TRBJ1-4; 10 bases line up with TRBD1. The CDR3 spans 15 residues. The germline V gene encodes CDR1 SGDLS and CDR2 YYNGEE. With V trimmed by 4 bases and J by 8 bases, 8 bases remained unmatched. CDR3 protein: CASSIDRGLGEKLFF. The CDR3, as DNA: TGTGCCAGCAGCATAGACAGGGGGCTTGGAGAAAAACTGTTTTTT.

V is TRBV2 and J is TRBJ2-7; D is uncertain. Trimming cost V 4 bases and J 3 bases, with 13 bases left between them. The CDR3 has 14 amino acids. Germline loops: CDR1 SNHLY, CDR2 FYNNEI. This CDR3 is CASSVETGLYEQYF. CDR3 bases: TGTGCCAGCAGTGTGGAAACGGGTCTCTACGAGCAGTACTTC.

The chain carries TRBV5-4 and TRBJ2-3; no reliable D call. Trimming took off 4 bases at V and 2 bases at J, with 17 bases between the two ends. This CDR3 spans 16 amino acids. CDR1 is SGHNT, CDR2 YYREEE, per germline (reference sequence). The CDR3 loop is CASSLRLGTITDTQYF. The CDR3 coding sequence is TGTGCCAGCAGCCTCCGACTCGGTACAATCACAGATACGCAGTATTTT.

V is TRBV5-1 and J is TRBJ1-5; D might be TRBD1 (5 bases). This CDR3 has 12 residues. Germline values: CDR1 SGHRS, CDR2 YFSETQ. The V gene lost 2 bases and the J gene lost 9 bases, with 9 bases spanning the gap. Here the CDR3 reads CASSFSGWPQHF. The CDR3 DNA follows: TGCGCCAGCAGCTTTTCAGGGTGGCCCCAGCATTTT. Full variable domain (outside the CDR3, taken from reference TRBV5-1 and TRBJ1-5): KAGVTQTPRYLIKTRGQQVTLSCSPISGHRSVSWYQQTPGQGLQFLFEYFSETQRNKGNFPGRFSGRQFSNSRSEMNVSTLELGDSALYLCASSFSGWPQHFGDGTRLSIL.

V gene TRBV10-2 combines with J gene TRBJ2-7, with 11 bases aligning to TRBD2. Unmatched junction bases numbered 9, after V lost 2 bases and J lost 6 bases. In germline, CDR1 is WSHSY, CDR2 SAAADI. This CDR3 spans 16 amino acids. The CDR3 DNA reads TGCGCCAGCAGTGAGACTAGCGGGAGTTCCCTGTCCGAGCAGTACTTC. Protein: CASSETSGSSLSEQYF.

This chain links TRBV27 with TRBJ2-2; D perhaps matches TRBD1 (5 bases). V was trimmed by 2 bases and J by 2 bases, leaving 12 bases between them. CDR1 and CDR2 from the germline V gene are MNHEY and SMNVEV (reference sequence). The CDR3 totals 16 residues. Written as DNA, the CDR3 is TGTGCCAGCAGTTTACTCCACAGGTTCAACACCGGGGAGCTGTTTTTT. Translation: CASSLLHRFNTGELFF.

This clone appeared once. The chain employs TRBV2 and TRBJ2-7; 8 bases agree with TRBD1. With V trimmed by 7 bases and J by 6 bases, 2 bases remained unmatched. The CDR3 is made up of 11 amino acids. CDR1 is SNHLY and CDR2 is FYNNEI in the germline V gene. In DNA, the CDR3 is TGTGCCAGCATGACAGGGGCCGAGCAGTACTTC. Its translation is CASMTGAEQYF. Variable domain in full (rest from reference TRBV2 and TRBJ2-7): EPEVTQTPSHQVTQMGQEVILRCVPISNHLYFYWYRQILGQKVEFLVSFYNNEISEKSEIFDDQFSVERPDGSNFTLKIRSTKLEDSAMYFCASMTGAEQYFGPGTRLTVT.

As for this clone: Within the sample, other DNA sequences also encode this same CDR3. This chain uses TRBV7-9 with TRBJ2-1; 13 nucleotides match TRBD2. This CDR3 spans 15 amino acids. Losses at the gene ends were 1 base for V and 8 bases for J; bases not matched to a gene: 2. Germline CDR1 and CDR2: SEHNR and FQNEAQ (reference sequence). The CDR3 DNA follows: TGTGCCAGCAGCTTAGTACTAGCGGGGGGGGATGAGCAGTTCTTC. This gives the protein CASSLVLAGGDEQFF.

The chain is built from TRBV7-6 and TRBJ1-1; D unresolved. In germline, CDR1 is SGHVS, CDR2 FNYEAQ. V gave up 1 base and J gave up 5 bases, with 8 bases separating them. This CDR3 contains 13 residues. CDR3 bases: TGTGCCAGCAGCTTAGAATTTAGAACTGAAGCTTTCTTT. Its protein is CASSLEFRTEAFF.

This chain connects TRBV4-1 to TRBJ2-7; tentative D call: TRBD1 (6 bases). V shed 3 bases and J shed 0 bases, with 12 bases lying between them. Per germline, CDR1 MGHRA and CDR2 YSYEKL. The CDR3 contains 15 residues. The DNA of the CDR3 is TGCGCCAGCAGCCAGGCCAGGGGCCCCTCCTACGAGCAGTACTTC. As protein: CASSQARGPSYEQYF.